A selection of T cell receptor beta chains follows, all from one sample in a study of preoperative IRX-2 immunotherapy in early breast cancer. Here immunoSEQ multiplex PCR was the method, and the copy in TCRdb shows in-frame clones only, minus some. The sample consists of around 88,000 clones, 86% of them appearing once. The sequencing used tumor tissue, collected after IRX-2 immunotherapy. The receptors come from a human donor with breast cancer. CDR3s leave out the opening cysteine and the closing phenylalanine or tryptophan.

CDR3 protein | V gene
AISESRPSYQPQH | TRBV10-3
ASSLLGRRGEQF | TRBV28
ASTHRASGQSRVSTDTQY | TRBV11-3
ASSLRGSGVAKNIQY | TRBV7-5
SVYRPNYGYT | TRBV29-1
ASSHRDLNEKLF | TRBV18
ASSRDRNSEQY | TRBV28
ASSTLAGIADTQY | TRBV19
ASSLRDLIGDEQF | TRBV28
ASSVSTSGGGDTQY | TRBV5-1
ASSPNAPGQGEKLF | TRBV7-1
ASSLVGNTEAF | TRBV18
ASNPLFPGLAGLSYEQY | TRBV27
ASSELDSPLH | TRBV10-2
ASSPDWVDETQY | TRBV6-8
ASSLGLAASTDTQY | TRBV5-1
ASSQQGAGTYEQY | TRBV11-3
ASSVGGRHEQY | TRBV9
ASSPLAGSEKLF | TRBV6-8
ASSGPTGGYGYT | TRBV25-1
ASSLVNQPQH | TRBV28
ASSSLGNTIY | TRBV10-2
ASSATQANQPQH | TRBV6-8
ASGDSNTGELF | TRBV19
ASSEDLTGELF | TRBV6-1
ASSPLGVGTGTNEQF | TRBV7-1
ASSGQGFTRGYT | TRBV19
ASSQQSGTPPPGDTQY | TRBV14
ASSPTPDSSYEQY | TRBV5-1
ASRGQGMVEETQY | TRBV23-1
ASSSPQGWEQY | TRBV6-8
ASAEAYQPQH | TRBV28
ASSRARQGGETQY | TRBV11-3
ASRQTPTDTQY | TRBV6-8
ASSGGGSGNTIY | TRBV10-1
ASSGWDRTYEQY | TRBV6-8
ASSLATVAGAEQY | TRBV5-1
ASSSGQQGARETQY | TRBV11-3
AWSVLGDYGYT | TRBV30
ASSYSIFGNNEQF | TRBV6-8